This T cell receptor beta chain was obtained from a study of blood T cell repertoires in COVID-19. Study-level information: PBMCs, B-cell-depleted T cells, or T cells were the source of the cDNA or gDNA that made up the material.

Patients from Seattle were sampled longitudinally, starting during active infection. V was clipped by 1 base and J by 5 bases, with 5 bases between them. This CDR3 spans 13 amino acids. The authors' processing: Reference gene primer amplification in the assay estimated nucleated cell counts. Here immunoSEQ multiplex PCR was the method, and the copy in TCRdb shows in-frame clones only, minus some. That table furnishes V, J and clone size, whereas the DNA furnished D and trimming. Counted here are some 29,000 clones, roughly 88% occurring once; the ten biggest clones make up around 30%. The clonotype comes from a woman older than 75 with COVID-19, enrolled during active disease. The rearrangement joins TRBV12-3 or TRBV12-4 to TRBJ2-2; D ambiguous. The specimen sequenced was peripheral blood. CDR3 protein: CASSLGGTGELFF. The CDR3 bases are TGTGCCAGCAGTTTAGGCGGTACCGGGGAGCTGTTTTTT.